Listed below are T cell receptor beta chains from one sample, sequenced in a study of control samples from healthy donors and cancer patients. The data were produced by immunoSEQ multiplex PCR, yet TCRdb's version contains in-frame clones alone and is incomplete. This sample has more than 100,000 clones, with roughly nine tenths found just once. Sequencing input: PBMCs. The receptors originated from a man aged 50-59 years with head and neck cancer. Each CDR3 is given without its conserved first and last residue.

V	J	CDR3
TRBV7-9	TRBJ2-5	ASSSVAGTETQY
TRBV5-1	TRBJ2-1	ASSGDWDEQF
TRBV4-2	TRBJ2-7	ASSHTRGLAGSYEQY
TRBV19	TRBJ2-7	ASSTGTGSDEQY
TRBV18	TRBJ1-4	ASSPQIQSRLRSEKLF
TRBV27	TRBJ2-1	ASSSDSPNEQF
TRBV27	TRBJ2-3	ASSSELAGTDTQY
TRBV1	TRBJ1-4	TSSQLPGTRGVNGKLF
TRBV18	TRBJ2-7	ASSKTEQGRREQY
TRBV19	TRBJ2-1	ASSTIMRESLTDLYNEQF
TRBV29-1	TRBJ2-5	SFSTSQETQY
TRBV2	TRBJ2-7	ASKGDGQFYEQY
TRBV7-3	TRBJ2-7	ASSLRRNTYEQY
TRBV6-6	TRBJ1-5	ASSTALAGSNQPQH
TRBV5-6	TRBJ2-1	ASIYGDEQF
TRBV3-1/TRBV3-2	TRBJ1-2	ASSQGPRNYGYT
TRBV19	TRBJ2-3	ASSGSGSTQY
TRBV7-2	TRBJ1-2	ASSLAPGWGYT
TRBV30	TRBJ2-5	AWSAATEVTQY
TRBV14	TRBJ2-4	ASSQVAKNIQY
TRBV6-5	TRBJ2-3	ASSFGLASDTQY
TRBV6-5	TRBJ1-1	ASSYYRGNTEAF
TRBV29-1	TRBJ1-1	SVLNRDNTEAF
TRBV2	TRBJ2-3	ATTDTQY
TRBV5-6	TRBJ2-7	ASSGGLAGATYEQY
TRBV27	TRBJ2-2	ASSPRDRGQSGELF
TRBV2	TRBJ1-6	ASSDGLDPRGSPLH
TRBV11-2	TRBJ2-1	ASSQTSGRVFEQF